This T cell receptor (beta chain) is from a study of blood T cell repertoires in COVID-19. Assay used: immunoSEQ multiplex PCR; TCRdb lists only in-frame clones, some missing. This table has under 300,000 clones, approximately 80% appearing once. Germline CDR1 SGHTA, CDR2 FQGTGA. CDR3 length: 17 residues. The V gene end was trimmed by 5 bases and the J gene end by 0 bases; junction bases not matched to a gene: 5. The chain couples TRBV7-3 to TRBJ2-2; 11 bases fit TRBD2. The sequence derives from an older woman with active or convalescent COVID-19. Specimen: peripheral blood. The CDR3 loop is CASSIQTSGANTGELFF. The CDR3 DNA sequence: TGTGCCAGCAGCATACAGACTAGCGGGGCGAACACCGGGGAGCTGTTTTTT. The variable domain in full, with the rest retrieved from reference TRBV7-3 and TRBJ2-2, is GAGVSQTPSNKVTEKGKYVELRCDPISGHTALYWYRQSLGQGPEFLIYFQGTGAADDSGLPNDRFFAVRPEGSVSTLKIQRTERGDSAVYLCASSIQTSGANTGELFFGEGSRLTVL.